Listed below are T cell receptor beta chains from one sample, sequenced in a study of shared T cell receptors in the human thymus. Only in-frame clones appear in the TCRdb table, and some are missing; sequencing was by immunoSEQ multiplex PCR. Of hundreds of thousands of clones detected, about 89% appear once; the ten largest clones hold about 0.0094%. These data were also filed under a second study, of human thymus T cells.

Sequencing was carried out using thymocytes. The receptor source for this set is a boy younger than two with a congenital heart defect. CDR3s include the opening cysteine and the closing phenylalanine or tryptophan. Clone sizes are given selectively: once, few, many, or a class where the clone is expanded.

J gene: TRBJ1-1; clone size: .; CDR3 length: 15; V gene: TRBV29-1; CDR3 protein: CSVIPHGTENTEAFF
J gene: TRBJ1-2; clone size: .; CDR3 length: 13; V gene: TRBV5-1; CDR3 protein: CASSTTGFYGYTF
J gene: TRBJ2-3; clone size: .; CDR3 length: 16; V gene: TRBV4-3; CDR3 protein: CASSQYDRGYTDTQYF
J gene: TRBJ2-3; clone size: .; CDR3 length: 16; V gene: TRBV14; CDR3 protein: CASSQETPGGPDTQYF
J gene: TRBJ1-1; clone size: few; CDR3 length: 11; V gene: TRBV2; CDR3 protein: CASIRNTEAFF
J gene: TRBJ1-3; clone size: few; CDR3 length: 17; V gene: TRBV4-3; CDR3 protein: CASSPDRGPHSGNTIYF
J gene: TRBJ2-7; clone size: .; CDR3 length: 16; V gene: TRBV14; CDR3 protein: CASSHKWTFQVYEQYF
J gene: TRBJ2-1; clone size: .; CDR3 length: 15; V gene: TRBV2; CDR3 protein: CASSVTSGGHNEQFF
J gene: TRBJ2-1; clone size: .; CDR3 length: 16; V gene: TRBV7-6; CDR3 protein: CASSFIVRGSYNEQFF
J gene: TRBJ2-1; clone size: once; CDR3 length: 14; V gene: TRBV7-9; CDR3 protein: CASSLAVSNNEQFF
J gene: TRBJ1-5; clone size: .; CDR3 length: 19; V gene: TRBV4-3; CDR3 protein: CASSQGSAGADYSNQPQHF
J gene: TRBJ2-2; clone size: .; CDR3 length: 20; V gene: TRBV9; CDR3 protein: CASSQRAGLAGGEDTGELFF
J gene: TRBJ2-7; clone size: .; CDR3 length: 15; V gene: TRBV6-1; CDR3 protein: CASSHRDSWSYEQYF
J gene: TRBJ2-5; clone size: .; CDR3 length: 16; V gene: TRBV5-1; CDR3 protein: CASSPTQQGPGETQYF
J gene: TRBJ2-3; clone size: .; CDR3 length: 15; V gene: TRBV27; CDR3 protein: CASSTIAGPTDTQYF
J gene: TRBJ1-3; clone size: few; CDR3 length: 16; V gene: TRBV5-1; CDR3 protein: CASSLDPTGGSYTIYF
J gene: TRBJ2-2; clone size: .; CDR3 length: 18; V gene: TRBV30; CDR3 protein: CAWSFAPGVSMNTGELFF
J gene: TRBJ2-5; clone size: .; CDR3 length: 16; V gene: TRBV5-1; CDR3 protein: CASSWRREGLQETQYF
J gene: TRBJ2-3; clone size: .; CDR3 length: 16; V gene: TRBV7-2; CDR3 protein: CASSYGLAGDLDTQYF
J gene: TRBJ1-6; clone size: .; CDR3 length: 14; V gene: TRBV28; CDR3 protein: CASSLRDRNSPLHF
J gene: TRBJ1-2; clone size: .; CDR3 length: 17; V gene: TRBV19; CDR3 protein: CASSPYLGTGGGYGYTF
J gene: TRBJ2-5; clone size: .; CDR3 length: 14; V gene: TRBV30; CDR3 protein: CAWSVRQGGETQYF
J gene: TRBJ1-2; clone size: once; CDR3 length: 19; V gene: TRBV7-9; CDR3 protein: CASSSLLKPGQGRYYGYTF
J gene: TRBJ2-3; clone size: few; CDR3 length: 16; V gene: TRBV7-2; CDR3 protein: CASSRPPREWTDTQYF
J gene: TRBJ2-1; clone size: .; CDR3 length: 13; V gene: TRBV7-6; CDR3 protein: CASRGAGGSEQFF
J gene: TRBJ1-5; clone size: .; CDR3 length: 13; V gene: TRBV30; CDR3 protein: CAWSNRGNQPQHF
J gene: TRBJ1-2; clone size: .; CDR3 length: 13; V gene: TRBV21-1; CDR3 protein: CASSKEAGHGYTF
J gene: TRBJ1-1; clone size: once; CDR3 length: 15; V gene: TRBV5-4; CDR3 protein: CASSWDRNMNTEAFF
J gene: TRBJ2-1; clone size: .; CDR3 length: 22; V gene: TRBV4-2; CDR3 protein: CASSPARGTSGRGKSSYNEQFF
J gene: TRBJ2-7; clone size: .; CDR3 length: 14; V gene: TRBV2; CDR3 protein: CASSSGSNVYEQYF
J gene: TRBJ2-3; clone size: .; CDR3 length: 16; V gene: TRBV7-6; CDR3 protein: CASSRGLAGNTDTQYF
J gene: TRBJ2-6; clone size: .; CDR3 length: 17; V gene: TRBV30; CDR3 protein: CAWRWGGWVSGANVLTF
J gene: TRBJ2-1; clone size: .; CDR3 length: 16; V gene: TRBV19; CDR3 protein: CASSISGINLEDEQFF
J gene: TRBJ1-2; clone size: .; CDR3 length: 15; V gene: TRBV4-2; CDR3 protein: CASSQGGQGNYGYTF
J gene: TRBJ2-7; clone size: .; CDR3 length: 15; V gene: TRBV7-9; CDR3 protein: CASSLPRTLSYEQYF
J gene: TRBJ2-7; clone size: .; CDR3 length: 16; V gene: TRBV28; CDR3 protein: CASSPSQLAGDYEQYF
J gene: TRBJ2-7; clone size: .; CDR3 length: 17; V gene: TRBV6-1; CDR3 protein: CASSAPIQGQDPYEQYF
J gene: TRBJ2-7; clone size: .; CDR3 length: 15; V gene: TRBV4-3; CDR3 protein: CASSHTARSSYEQYF
J gene: TRBJ2-3; clone size: .; CDR3 length: 14; V gene: TRBV5-1; CDR3 protein: CASSPVAGRDTQYF
J gene: TRBJ1-1; clone size: .; CDR3 length: 11; V gene: TRBV20-1; CDR3 protein: CSAPRGTEAFF
J gene: TRBJ1-4; clone size: .; CDR3 length: 17; V gene: TRBV28; CDR3 protein: CASRAGTGRITNEKLFF
J gene: TRBJ1-2; clone size: .; CDR3 length: 12; V gene: TRBV29-1; CDR3 protein: CSVERALGGYTF
J gene: TRBJ2-2; clone size: .; CDR3 length: 13; V gene: TRBV18; CDR3 protein: CASFERRTGELFF
J gene: TRBJ2-3; clone size: .; CDR3 length: 17; V gene: TRBV7-2; CDR3 protein: CASSLVGTGGRTDTQYF
J gene: TRBJ2-3; clone size: .; CDR3 length: 17; V gene: TRBV4-2; CDR3 protein: CASSQERTFDRTDTQYF
J gene: TRBJ1-1; clone size: .; CDR3 length: 14; V gene: TRBV6-1; CDR3 protein: CASSELSGNTEAFF